One and the same sample provided the 4 T cell receptor beta chains below, sequenced in a study of shared clonotypes between healthy human individuals. Sequencing was performed with immunoSEQ multiplex PCR; in TCRdb, only in-frame clones are kept and a portion is missing. The data contain fewer than 1.6 million clones, just under 99% of them seen just once; the ten biggest clones take up around 0.33%. Sample: naive CD4+ T cells sorted from blood. Subset meaning: CD45RA+ positively selected. These receptors originate from a man younger than 45 in good health.

This clone occurred once. The chain carries TRBV11-1 and TRBJ2-2, with 7 bases fitting TRBD1. The CDR3 consists of 19 residues. The ends lost 1 base at V and 4 bases at J; junction bases unmatched: 15. Germline CDR1 reads SGHAT; CDR2 reads FQDESV (reference sequence). The CDR3 nucleotides are TGTGCCAGCAGCTTAGACCCCACGACAGGGTGGGGATTCACCGGGGAGCTGTTTTTT. It specifies CASSLDPTTGWGFTGELFF.

V is TRBV28 and J is TRBJ2-7; 7 bases are a match to TRBD1. The length of the CDR3 is 15 residues. V gave up 4 bases and J gave up 1 base; unmatched junction bases: 7. From germline, CDR1 is MDHEN and CDR2 SYDVKM. The CDR3 loop reads CASSSAPGQSYEQYF. The CDR3 nucleotides are TGTGCCAGCAGTTCTGCCCCGGGACAGTCCTACGAGCAGTACTTC.

The chain has TRBV4-3 and TRBJ2-3; the match to TRBD2 covers 10 bases. The CDR3 length is 20 residues. Trimming removed 1 base from V and 7 bases from J; junction bases left unmatched: 20. Germline V lookup: CDR1 LGHNA, CDR2 YSLEER. The CDR3 bases are TGCGCCAGCAGCCAAGGGGACCCCCGTATCCTAGCGGGAGTAGTAAATACGCAGTATTTT. Translating it yields CASSQGDPRILAGVVNTQYF.

The chain is built from TRBV7-6 and TRBJ1-2; D unresolved. The germline CDR1 and CDR2 sequences are SGHVS and FNYEAQ. The CDR3 has 12 amino acids. V lost 6 bases to trimming and J lost 4 bases, with 9 bases between them. CDR3 amino acids: CASREWSYGYTF. In DNA, the CDR3 is TGTGCCAGCAGGGAATGGAGCTATGGCTACACCTTC.